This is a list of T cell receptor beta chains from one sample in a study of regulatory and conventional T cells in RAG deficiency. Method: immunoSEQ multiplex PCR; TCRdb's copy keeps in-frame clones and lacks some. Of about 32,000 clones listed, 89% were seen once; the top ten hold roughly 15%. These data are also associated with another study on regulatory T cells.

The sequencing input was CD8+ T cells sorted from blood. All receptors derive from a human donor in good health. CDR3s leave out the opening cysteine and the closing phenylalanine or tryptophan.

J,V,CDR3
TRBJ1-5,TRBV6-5,ASRKGTGGNQPQH
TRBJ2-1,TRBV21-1,ASSGGTANNNEQF
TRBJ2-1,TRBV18,ASSPLLERKTHNEQF
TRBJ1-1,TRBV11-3,ASSLGGNTEAF
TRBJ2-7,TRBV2,ASSGDRGLNGEQY
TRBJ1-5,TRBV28,ASSSGGQPQH
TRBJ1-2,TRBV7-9,ASSPTTGGKVNYGYT
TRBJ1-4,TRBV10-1,ASSEGGGERGGEKLF
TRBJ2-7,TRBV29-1,SVGGLEGGNEQY
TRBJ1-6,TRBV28,ASNPGGRETPLH
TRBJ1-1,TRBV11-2,AIRDHGRLNTEAF
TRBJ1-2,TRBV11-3,ASSLVPGQGHGYT
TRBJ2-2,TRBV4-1,ASSHVYTGELF
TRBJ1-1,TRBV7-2,ASSLNTEAF
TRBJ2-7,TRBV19,ASSPGHRSYEQY
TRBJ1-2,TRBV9,ASTLRQGNGYT
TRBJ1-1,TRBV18,ASSPRVQGPNTEAF
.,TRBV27,ASSVGTGVFYEQY
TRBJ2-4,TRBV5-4,ASSMGGTGDRNIQY
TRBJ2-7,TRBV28,ATEDRVNEQY
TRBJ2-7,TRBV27,ASSSTGGLNEQY
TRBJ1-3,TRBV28,ATTGRWGNTIY
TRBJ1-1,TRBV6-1,ASTPGYTDTEAF
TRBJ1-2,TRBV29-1,STPQGQGDGYT
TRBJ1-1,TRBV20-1,SLVKNTEAF
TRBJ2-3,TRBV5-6,ASSWGTGARTDTQY
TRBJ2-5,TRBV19,ASSIGGSQETQY
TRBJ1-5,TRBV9,ASSVGTGPRQPQH
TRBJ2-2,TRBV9,ASSVEIAHGIGELF
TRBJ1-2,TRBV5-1,ASSLGQGRPSRGYT
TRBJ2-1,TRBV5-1,ASSFSGGDEQF
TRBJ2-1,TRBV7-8,ASSLDGTFTYNEQF
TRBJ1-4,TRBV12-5,ASGLLGGEKLF
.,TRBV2,ASRHRGNYEQY
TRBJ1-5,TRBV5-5,ASSLTAYQPQH